This TCR beta chain came from a study of T-cell memory formation after mild COVID-19. TCRdb reanalysed the 5' RACE reads using MiXCR and keeps one entry per CDR3 protein. The sample consists of just over 200,000 distinct CDR3 sequences, roughly 10% of them appearing once. The clonotype comes from a man younger than 35 who had mild COVID-19 (a few samples of this study predate the infection). Cell type and time point are not known. Specimen: PBMCs or a T cell subset sorted from them (not recorded which).

Written as DNA, the CDR3 is TGTGCCAGCACCCTAGGAGGGAACATTCAGTACTTC. It codes for CASTLGGNIQYF. The chain has TRBV2 and TRBJ2-4, with TRBD2 as a possible D gene (6 bases). V shed 7 bases and J shed 7 bases, with 11 bases lying between them. This CDR3 region has 12 residues. Germline assignment: CDR1 SNHLY and CDR2 FYNNEI.